The T cell receptor beta chain described here comes from a study of blood T cell repertoires in COVID-19. Assay: immunoSEQ multiplex PCR; the TCRdb copy retains only in-frame clones and omits some. The sample lists approximately 140,000 clones, about 85% occurring once. J gave up 3 bases and V 3 bases, and 0 bases lay outside the gene matches. CDR1 and CDR2 from the germline V gene are KGHSH and LQKENI. The CDR3 is made up of 13 amino acids. This TCR was sampled from a woman aged 40 to 55 with active or convalescent COVID-19. The V call is TRBV18, the J call TRBJ1-2; TRBD1 aligns across 8 bases. Specimen: peripheral blood. CDR3 region: CASSPGQDYGYTF. The CDR3 nucleotides are TGTGCCAGCTCACCGGGACAGGACTATGGCTACACCTTC. Looking up the rest from reference TRBV18 and TRBJ1-2 gives the full variable domain: NAGVMQNPRHLVRRRGQEARLRCSPMKGHSHVYWYRQLPEEGLKFMVYLQKENIIDESGMPKERFSAEFPKEGPSILRIQQVVRGDSAAYFCASSPGQDYGYTFGSGTRLTVV.